These T cell receptor beta chains were read from a single sample in a study of CD8 T cells in Susac syndrome. MiXCR, applied by TCRdb to the immunoSEQ multiplex PCR reads, yields one record per CDR3 protein. The sample holds fewer than 80,000 distinct CDR3 sequences, approximately 94% seen once. Input material: CD8+ T cells from PBMCs. Receptor source: a human donor with Susac syndrome. Both conserved end residues are trimmed from each CDR3. Each record gives: CDR3 protein, CDR3 length, V gene, J gene.

CDR3 protein: SARQDREAGYT
CDR3 length: 11
V gene: TRBV20-1
J gene: TRBJ1-2

CDR3 protein: ASSGERVSGYT
CDR3 length: 11
V gene: TRBV9
J gene: TRBJ1-2

CDR3 protein: ASSAQGGTQETQY
CDR3 length: 13
V gene: TRBV9
J gene: TRBJ2-5

CDR3 protein: ASSVGARGHQETQY
CDR3 length: 14
V gene: TRBV9
J gene: TRBJ2-5

CDR3 protein: ASSTTTGMNTEAF
CDR3 length: 13
V gene: TRBV27
J gene: TRBJ1-1

CDR3 protein: ASRENQETQY
CDR3 length: 10
V gene: TRBV28
J gene: TRBJ2-5

CDR3 protein: ATSWHSSYEQY
CDR3 length: 11
V gene: TRBV15
J gene: TRBJ2-7

CDR3 protein: ASKSFVVDEQF
CDR3 length: 11
V gene: TRBV5-4
J gene: TRBJ2-1

CDR3 protein: AEPGLGGYT
CDR3 length: 9
V gene: TRBV2
J gene: TRBJ1-2

CDR3 protein: ASSQRQGDYEQY
CDR3 length: 12
V gene: TRBV7-9
J gene: TRBJ2-7

CDR3 protein: ASSGIPHYGYT
CDR3 length: 11
V gene: TRBV2
J gene: TRBJ1-2

CDR3 protein: ASSIQGNEQF
CDR3 length: 10
V gene: TRBV7-9
J gene: TRBJ2-1

CDR3 protein: SASKPGLNTEAF
CDR3 length: 12
V gene: TRBV20-1
J gene: TRBJ1-1

CDR3 protein: AWSRRAVTSTDTQY
CDR3 length: 14
V gene: TRBV30
J gene: TRBJ2-3

CDR3 protein: ASSQDGNQPQH
CDR3 length: 11
V gene: TRBV14
J gene: TRBJ1-5

CDR3 protein: AGTDRGPYNEQF
CDR3 length: 12
V gene: TRBV7-9
J gene: TRBJ2-1

CDR3 protein: ASSVGADPGTYNEQF
CDR3 length: 15
V gene: TRBV9
J gene: TRBJ2-1

CDR3 protein: ASSPTDRDEADTQY
CDR3 length: 14
V gene: TRBV7-9
J gene: TRBJ2-3

CDR3 protein: ASMPSADTQY
CDR3 length: 10
V gene: TRBV2
J gene: TRBJ2-3

CDR3 protein: ASSWGTGNGYT
CDR3 length: 11
V gene: TRBV28
J gene: TRBJ1-2

CDR3 protein: ASTGDRGPYGYT
CDR3 length: 12
V gene: TRBV12-3/TRBV12-4
J gene: TRBJ1-2

CDR3 protein: ASSVGWAGELF
CDR3 length: 11
V gene: TRBV9
J gene: TRBJ2-2

CDR3 protein: ASSVSGGAPSYEQF
CDR3 length: 14
V gene: TRBV9
J gene: TRBJ2-1

CDR3 protein: ASRVLDTQY
CDR3 length: 9
V gene: TRBV12-3/TRBV12-4
J gene: TRBJ2-3

CDR3 protein: SVEGGVGGVSYNEQF
CDR3 length: 15
V gene: TRBV29-1
J gene: TRBJ2-1

CDR3 protein: ASSYSTSRTNQPQH
CDR3 length: 14
V gene: TRBV6-6
J gene: TRBJ1-5

CDR3 protein: ASSPPGQGFNQPQH
CDR3 length: 14
V gene: TRBV12-3/TRBV12-4
J gene: TRBJ1-5

CDR3 protein: ASSLGSTSTDTQY
CDR3 length: 13
V gene: TRBV5-1
J gene: TRBJ2-3